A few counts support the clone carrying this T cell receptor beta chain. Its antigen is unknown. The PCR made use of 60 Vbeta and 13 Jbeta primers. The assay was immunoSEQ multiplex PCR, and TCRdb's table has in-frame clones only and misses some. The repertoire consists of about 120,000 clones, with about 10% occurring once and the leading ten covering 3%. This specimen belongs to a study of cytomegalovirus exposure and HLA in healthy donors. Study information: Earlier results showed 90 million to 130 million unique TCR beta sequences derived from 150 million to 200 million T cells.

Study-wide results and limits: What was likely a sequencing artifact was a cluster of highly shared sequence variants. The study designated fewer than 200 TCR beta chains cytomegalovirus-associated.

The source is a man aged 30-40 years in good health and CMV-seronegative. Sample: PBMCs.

CDR3 coding DNA: TGTGCCAGCAGGCCCTCCGCAGCGAGCACCTACGAGCAGTACTTC. Translation gives CASRPSAASTYEQYF. The chain employs TRBV6-6 and TRBJ2-7; D gene ambiguous. V lost 6 bases and J 2 bases, leaving 17 bases between the germline ends. Germline lookup yields CDR1 MNHNY and CDR2 SVGAGI (reference sequence). The CDR3 length is 15 residues.